The 12 T cell receptor beta chains below come from one sample, sequenced in a study of PD-L1 blockade in urothelial cancer. TCRdb's copy holds only in-frame clones and misses some; the assay was immunoSEQ multiplex PCR. Among some 39,000 clones listed, 70% to 90% were seen once. Time point defined: peripheral blood 6 weeks after treatment start. The source material was PBMCs, sampled around atezolizumab (anti-PD-L1) treatment. The receptors derive from a man aged 65-85 years with urothelial cancer.

This sequence joins TRBV28 and TRBJ2-7; D uncertain. The CDR3 length is 12 residues. Germline CDR1 MDHEN, CDR2 SYDVKM. V gave up 6 bases and J gave up 2 bases, with 8 bases separating them. The chain's CDR3 is CASSPRAYEQYF. The CDR3 DNA is TGTGCCAGCAGCCCACGGGCCTACGAGCAGTACTTC. Using reference TRBV28 and TRBJ2-7 for the parts outside the CDR3, the full variable domain is DVKVTQSSRYLVKRTGEKVFLECVQDMDHENMFWYRQDPGLGLRLIYFSYDVKMKEKGDIPEGYSVSREKKERFSLILESASTNQTSMYLCASSPRAYEQYFGPGTRLTVT.

This chain links TRBV7-2 with TRBJ2-2; 11 nucleotides align to TRBD2. J lost 3 bases, V lost 0 bases, and 0 bases had no gene match. The CDR3 is made up of 16 amino acids. CDR1 and CDR2 (germline): SGHTA, FQGNSA. CDR3 amino acids: CASSLATSGDTGELFF. CDR3 nucleotide sequence: TGTGCCAGCAGCTTAGCGACTAGCGGGGACACCGGGGAGCTGTTTTTT.

The chain recombines TRBV5-1 with TRBJ1-1, with D hard to call. Germline lookup yields CDR1 SGHRS and CDR2 YFSETQ. The CDR3 spans 16 residues. V was cut by 0 bases and J by 1 base, with 13 bases left in between. CDR3 DNA: TGCGCCAGCAGCTTGGAGCGGGGTGAATGGAACACTGAAGCTTTCTTT. Translation: CASSLERGEWNTEAFF.

V gene TRBV30 combines with J gene TRBJ1-6, with 7 bases that match TRBD1. Germline loops: CDR1 GTSNPN, CDR2 SVGIG (reference sequence). The CDR3 sequence is 15 residues long. Unmatched junction bases numbered 5, after V lost 0 bases and J lost 6 bases. The CDR3 reads CAWSVGDSGNSPLHF. In nucleotides, the CDR3 is TGTGCCTGGAGTGTCGGGGACAGCGGTAATTCACCCCTCCACTTT.

The chain is built from TRBV19 and TRBJ1-2, with a possible D match to TRBD1 (5 bases). The V end lost 2 bases, the J end lost 6 bases, and 19 bases lay between the germline ends. Germline CDR1 LNHDA, CDR2 SQIVND (reference sequence). The CDR3 sequence is 16 residues long. Written as DNA, the CDR3 is TGTGCCAGTAGTATACCCTCAGGACAAGGCGCGAATGGCTACACCTTC. It yields the protein CASSIPSGQGANGYTF.

V and J are TRBV7-2 and TRBJ2-1; D unresolved. Trimming pared 0 bases from V and 4 bases from J, leaving 10 bases between. The CDR3 is 15 amino acids. The germline V gene has CDR1 SGHTA and CDR2 FQGNSA. The CDR3 DNA reads as TGTGCCAGCAGCTTAGCACTGACTCGATACAATGAGCAGTTCTTC. This codes for CASSLALTRYNEQFF.

V usage is TRBV5-1 and J usage is TRBJ1-5, with 7 nucleotides matching TRBD1. The CDR3 is 15 residues long. Trimming removed 2 bases from V and 1 base from J; junction bases left unmatched: 3. The germline gives CDR1 SGHRS, CDR2 YFSETQ. The CDR3 coding sequence is TGCGCCAGCAGCTTAGGGACAGCGAGCAATCAGCCCCAGCATTTT. Translating gives CASSLGTASNQPQHF.

The chain links TRBV15 to TRBJ2-2; TRBD2 matches at 10 bases. The V gene's germline CDR1 is LNHNV and CDR2 YYDKDF (reference sequence). J lost 6 bases, V lost 3 bases, and 10 bases had no gene match. The CDR3 covers 17 residues. DNA for the CDR3: TGTGCCACCAGCAGGGTCCGACTAGCGGGTTCTTCCGGGGAGCTGTTTTTT. Its protein product is CATSRVRLAGSSGELFF. Complete variable domain (other parts from reference TRBV15 and TRBJ2-2): DAMVIQNPRYQVTQFGKPVTLSCSQTLNHNVMYWYQQKSSQAPKLLFHYYDKDFNNEADTPDNFQSRRPNTSFCFLDIRSPGLGDTAMYLCATSRVRLAGSSGELFFGEGSRLTVL.

The chain employs TRBV28 and TRBJ2-1, with unresolved D. Germline V CDR1 and CDR2: MDHEN, SYDVKM. This CDR3 has 13 amino acids. V gave up 3 bases and J gave up 5 bases, with 8 bases separating them. The CDR3 sequence is CASSLSQNNEQFF. DNA for the CDR3: TGTGCCAGCAGTTTGTCCCAAAACAATGAGCAGTTCTTC.

V usage is TRBV5-1 and J usage is TRBJ1-2; the match to TRBD1 covers 7 bases. This CDR3 has 15 residues. The V gene end was trimmed by 7 bases and the J gene end by 8 bases; junction bases not matched to a gene: 17. Per germline, CDR1 SGHRS and CDR2 YFSETQ. CDR3 nucleotide sequence: TGCGCCAGCTCCCCCGACAGGGTGGAGTTGGGGGGCTACACCTTC. Translation: CASSPDRVELGGYTF.

V and J are TRBV6-1 and TRBJ1-3; D is uncertain. Deletions cut 7 bases from V and 1 base from J, with 11 bases between. The germline V gene has CDR1 MNHNS and CDR2 SASEGT. This CDR3 has 14 residues. Here the CDR3 reads CASTARQSGNTIYF. CDR3 coding DNA: TGTGCCAGCACCGCGCGACAATCTGGAAACACCATATATTTT.

The V and J genes are TRBV6-1 and TRBJ1-1; D possibly corresponds to TRBD1 (5 bases). Looked up from germline, CDR1 is MNHNS and CDR2 is SASEGT. This CDR3 region has 15 residues. Trimming took off 2 bases at V and 0 bases at J, with 10 bases between the two ends. The CDR3 loop is CASSEQGQMNTEAFF. The CDR3 region has the DNA TGTGCCAGCAGTGAACAGGGTCAGATGAACACTGAAGCTTTCTTT.